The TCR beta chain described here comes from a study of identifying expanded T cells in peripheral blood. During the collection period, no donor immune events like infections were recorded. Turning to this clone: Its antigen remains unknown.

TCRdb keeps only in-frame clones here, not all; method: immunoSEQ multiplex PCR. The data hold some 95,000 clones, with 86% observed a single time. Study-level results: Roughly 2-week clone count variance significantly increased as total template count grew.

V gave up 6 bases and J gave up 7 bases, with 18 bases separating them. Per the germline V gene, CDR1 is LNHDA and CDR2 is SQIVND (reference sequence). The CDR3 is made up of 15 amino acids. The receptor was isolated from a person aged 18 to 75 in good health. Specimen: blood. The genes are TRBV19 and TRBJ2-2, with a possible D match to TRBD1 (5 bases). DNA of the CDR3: TGTGCCAGTAGCAAGAAGACAGCGACAAACGGGGAGCTGTTTTTT. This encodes CASSKKTATNGELFF.